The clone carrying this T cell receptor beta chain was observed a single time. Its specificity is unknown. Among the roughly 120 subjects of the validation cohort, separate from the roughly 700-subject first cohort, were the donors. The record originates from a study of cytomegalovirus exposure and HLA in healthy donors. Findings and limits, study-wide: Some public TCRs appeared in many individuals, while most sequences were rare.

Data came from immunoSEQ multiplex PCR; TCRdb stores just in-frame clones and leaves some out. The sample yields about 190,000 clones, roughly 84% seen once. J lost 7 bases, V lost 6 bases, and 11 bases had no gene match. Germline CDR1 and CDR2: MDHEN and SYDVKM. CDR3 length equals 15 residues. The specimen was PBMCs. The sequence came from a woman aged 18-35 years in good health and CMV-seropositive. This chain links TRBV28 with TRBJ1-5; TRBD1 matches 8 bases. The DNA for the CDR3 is TGTGCCAGCAGCCCCGACAGGGGATGGGGCCAGCCCCAGCATTTT. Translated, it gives CASSPDRGWGQPQHF. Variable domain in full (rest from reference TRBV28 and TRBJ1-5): DVKVTQSSRYLVKRTGEKVFLECVQDMDHENMFWYRQDPGLGLRLIYFSYDVKMKEKGDIPEGYSVSREKKERFSLILESASTNQTSMYLCASSPDRGWGQPQHFGDGTRLSIL.